The clone carrying this T cell receptor (beta chain) was detected ten times or more. Its antigen is not known. The data were taken from a study of glioma-infiltrating T cells. Across the whole study: Low-grade gliomas were grade II; glioblastomas were grade IV at initial diagnosis. Dexamethasone exposure before glioma surgery was limited to six or fewer days.

Findings of the study overall: CDR3 overlap between tissue and blood was very small. Tissue-blood divergence was below expectation in non-neoplastic patients, above in gliomas.

CDR3 length: 15 residues. The V end was cut by 11 bases, the J end by 5 bases, with 24 bases between. CDR1 is MNHEY and CDR2 is SVGEGT in the germline V gene. Using RNA template, CDR3s of TCR alpha and beta were amplified with iRepertoire arm-PCR. TCRdb re-derived calls from the multiplex PCR reads in MiXCR, one entry per CDR3 protein. Of fewer than 500,000 distinct CDR3 sequences in the sample, 41% were seen once. The chain has TRBV6-2 or TRBV6-3 and TRBJ1-1; maybe TRBD1 (5 bases). Sequencing used glioma tissue, nonneoplastic brain tissue, or PBMCs (not recorded which). The receptor comes from a human donor with low-grade glioma or glioblastoma, undergoing nonglioma brain surgery, or in good health (not recorded which). CDR3 sequence (DNA): TGTGCCTTAAGAGCCCAAGCGGGGGTGGTTACTGAAGCTTTCTTT. Protein: CALRAQAGVVTEAFF.